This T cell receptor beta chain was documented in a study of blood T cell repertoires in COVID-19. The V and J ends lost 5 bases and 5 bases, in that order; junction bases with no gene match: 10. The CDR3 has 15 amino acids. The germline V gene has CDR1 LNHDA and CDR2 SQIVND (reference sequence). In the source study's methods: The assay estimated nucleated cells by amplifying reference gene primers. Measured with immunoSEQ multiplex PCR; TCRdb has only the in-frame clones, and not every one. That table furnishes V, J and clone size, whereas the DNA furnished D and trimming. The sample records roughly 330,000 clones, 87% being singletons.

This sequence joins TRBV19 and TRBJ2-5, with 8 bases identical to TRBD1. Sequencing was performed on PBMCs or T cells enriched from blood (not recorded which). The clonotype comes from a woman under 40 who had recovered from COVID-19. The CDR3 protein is CASSGRTGLGETQYF. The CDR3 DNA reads TGTGCCAGTAGTGGCCGGACAGGGCTTGGGGAGACCCAGTACTTC. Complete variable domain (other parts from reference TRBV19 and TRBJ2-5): DGGITQSPKYLFRKEGQNVTLSCEQNLNHDAMYWYRQDPGQGLRLIYYSQIVNDFQKGDIAEGYSVSREKKESFPLTVTSAQKNPTAFYLCASSGRTGLGETQYFGPGTRLLVL.